The 18 T cell receptor beta chains below come from one sample, sequenced in a study of T-cell reconstitution after alpha-beta-depleted transplantation in children. The library targeted TCRbeta and was prepared with unique molecular identifiers. Each CDR3 protein gets one entry after TCRdb re-called the PCR reads with MiXCR. The data contain 450,000 to 550,000 distinct CDR3 sequences, about an eighth of them singletons. Here the sequenced sample was PBMCs, mostly from graft donor cells, taken 180 days after TCRalphabeta/CD19-depleted stem cell transplant. These receptors were collected from a female patient between 2 and 15 years old who had a stem cell transplant for aplastic anemia, so the T cells may come from the graft donor.

This clonotype has just a few counts. V is TRBV4-3 and J is TRBJ1-4, with D tentatively TRBD1 (5 bases). CDR1 LGHNA and CDR2 YSLEER come from the germline V gene. V shed 1 base and J shed 11 bases, with 23 bases lying between them. The CDR3 is 17 amino acids. The CDR3 nucleotides are TGCGCCAGCAGCCAAGCCCCCTTTGAAGGGGCAAAGAAGAAACTGTTTTTT. As protein: CASSQAPFEGAKKKLFF.

The V and J genes are TRBV5-1 and TRBJ2-7; 9 positions agree with TRBD1. The CDR3 sequence is 19 residues long. With V trimmed by 4 bases and J by 0 bases, 17 bases remained unmatched. Germline V CDR1 and CDR2: SGHRS, YFSETQ. The CDR3 region has the DNA TGCGCCAGCAGCCCTACGGGACAGGGTGTTTTTTTCTTCTCCTACGAGCAGTACTTC. Amino acids: CASSPTGQGVFFFSYEQYF.

This clonotype was recorded at least ten times. The gene calls are TRBV29-1 and TRBJ1-1, with 12 bases identical to TRBD1. The V gene's germline CDR1 is SQVTM and CDR2 ANQGSEA. This CDR3 is 12 amino acids long. The junction had 2 bases not matched to a gene; V was cut back by 6 bases and J by 6 bases. For the CDR3, the DNA is TGCAGCGTGGGACAGGGGGCCGCTGAAGCTTTCTTT. Its protein product is CSVGQGAAEAFF.

The chain carries TRBV9 and TRBJ1-2; D remains ambiguous. This CDR3 spans 15 amino acids. V dropped 0 bases and J dropped 5 bases, with 14 bases sitting between them. Germline V gene data show CDR1 as SGDLS and CDR2 as YYNGEE. CDR3 sequence reads: CASSVDGNLPYGYTF. The CDR3 DNA sequence: TGTGCCAGCAGCGTAGATGGGAACCTTCCGTATGGCTACACCTTC.

This clonotype came up a few times. The rearrangement links TRBV6-2 or TRBV6-3 to TRBJ1-1; D may be TRBD1 (6 bases). CDR1 is MNHEY, CDR2 SVGEGT, per germline. Trimming stripped 0 bases from V and 1 base from J, with 27 bases between. The CDR3 totals 21 residues. CDR3 region: CASSYSPPGQAFATWNTEAFF. The CDR3 bases are TGTGCCAGCAGTTACTCTCCTCCGGGACAAGCATTCGCAACTTGGAACACTGAAGCTTTCTTT.

V is TRBV29-1 and J is TRBJ1-1; the D is unclear. Germline V gene sequence: CDR1 SQVTM, CDR2 ANQGSEA. CDR3 length equals 13 residues. The V end lost 4 bases, the J end lost 0 bases, and 9 bases lay between the germline ends. The CDR3 bases are TGCAGCGTTGCCGGGCCATTGAACACTGAAGCTTTCTTT. Translation gives CSVAGPLNTEAFF.

The CDR3 bases are TGCGCCAGCAGCCGAGAGTCTGAAGCTTTCTTT. Encoded protein: CASSRESEAFF. The genes are TRBV5-1 and TRBJ1-1; D remains ambiguous. This CDR3 region has 11 residues. V shed 4 bases and J shed 6 bases, with 7 bases lying between them. Per germline, CDR1 SGHRS and CDR2 YFSETQ.

The rearrangement uses TRBV27 and TRBJ2-3; D gene ambiguous. CDR3 length: 15 amino acids. V lost 8 bases, J lost 2 bases, and 17 bases lay in between. Germline V gene sequence: CDR1 MNHEY, CDR2 SMNVEV (reference sequence). CDR3 sequence: CASAPLGLSTDTQYF. The DNA for the CDR3 is TGTGCCAGCGCCCCCCTTGGGCTCTCCACAGATACGCAGTATTTT.

The gene calls are TRBV27 and TRBJ2-7, with D possibly being TRBD1 (6 bases). Germline V gene sequence: CDR1 MNHEY, CDR2 SMNVEV (reference sequence). The CDR3 sequence is 15 residues long. V was trimmed by 6 bases and J by 3 bases, leaving 18 bases between them. As DNA, the CDR3 is TGTGCCAGCAGCACTTCCAGGGGTCCATTCTACGAGCAGTACTTC. This translates into CASSTSRGPFYEQYF.

Ten or more counts support this clonotype. The genes are TRBV10-3 and TRBJ2-5, with 8 bases that match TRBD1. With 3 bases clipped from V and 2 bases from J, the junction kept 8 bases outside the gene matches. In germline, CDR1 is ENHRY, CDR2 SYGVKD. CDR3 size: 16 residues. CDR3 nucleotides: TGTGCCATCAGTGACGCCTCCTGGACAGGGCAAGAGACCCAGTACTTC. Translating it yields CAISDASWTGQETQYF.

This clonotype has a handful of counts. Here the CDR3 DNA reads TGCAGCGTTGAACCCCCCTGGCTCCACCCTCACGAGCAGTACTTC. As protein: CSVEPPWLHPHEQYF. The chain is built from TRBV29-1 and TRBJ2-7; D ambiguous. Germline assignment: CDR1 SQVTM and CDR2 ANQGSEA. Trimming stripped 2 bases from V and 5 bases from J, with 19 bases between. There are 15 residues in the CDR3.

This clonotype has a handful of counts. The rearrangement joins TRBV4-2 to TRBJ2-3, with D possibly TRBD2 on 5 matching bases. V was shortened by 1 base and J by 3 bases, with 14 bases between the two germline ends. The CDR3 has 16 amino acids. Germline V CDR1 and CDR2: LGHNA, YNFKEQ. CDR3 coding DNA: TGTGCCAGCAGCCAAGCCGCCGGACCGGGAACAGATACGCAGTATTTT. Translation: CASSQAAGPGTDTQYF.

This clonotype was counted a few times. The chain is built from TRBV4-2 and TRBJ1-3; 9 bases align to TRBD1. V trimming: 6 bases; J trimming: 3 bases; junction bases outside the gene matches: 18. The CDR3 loop spans 19 amino acids. CDR1 LGHNA and CDR2 YNFKEQ come from the germline V gene. CDR3 nucleotides: TGTGCCAGCAGACCCTCGCGGACAGGGGCGGCCGTCCTTGGAAACACCATATATTTT. This sequence encodes CASRPSRTGAAVLGNTIYF.

The chain joins TRBV4-3 to TRBJ2-4; 8 bases are shared with TRBD2. Germline CDR1 and CDR2: LGHNA and YSLEER. The trim removed 0 bases at V and 0 bases at J, leaving 7 bases unmatched. The CDR3 sequence is 18 residues long. CDR3 loop: CASSQDSGKGLAKNIQYF. CDR3 nucleotide sequence: TGCGCCAGCAGCCAAGATAGCGGGAAGGGGCTAGCCAAAAACATTCAGTACTTC.

The gene calls are TRBV28 and TRBJ2-7, with a possible D match to TRBD1 (6 bases). V was cut by 6 bases and J by 0 bases, with 18 bases left in between. The CDR3 has 16 residues. Per germline, CDR1 MDHEN and CDR2 SYDVKM. In DNA, the CDR3 is TGTGCCAGCAGGGACAGTAGGGCCGGATTCTCCTACGAGCAGTACGTC. It translates to CASRDSRAGFSYEQYV.

V and J are TRBV5-1 and TRBJ2-3, with 11 bases lining up with TRBD2. Germline V gene sequence: CDR1 SGHRS, CDR2 YFSETQ. There are 15 residues in the CDR3. With 5 bases clipped from V and 1 base from J, the junction kept 3 bases outside the gene matches. The CDR3 region is CASRTTSGGTDTQYF. The CDR3 DNA reads TGCGCCAGCAGGACGACTAGCGGGGGCACAGATACGCAGTATTTT. The variable domain in full, completed from reference TRBV5-1 and TRBJ2-3, reads KAGVTQTPRYLIKTRGQQVTLSCSPISGHRSVSWYQQTPGQGLQFLFEYFSETQRNKGNFPGRFSGRQFSNSRSEMNVSTLELGDSALYLCASRTTSGGTDTQYFGPGTRLTVL.

Notes on this clonotype: Mismatch with germline at one junction end may stem from a read error. The chain links TRBV23-1 to TRBJ2-1; 7 bases agree with TRBD1. TRBV23-1 is annotated as an ORF whose role is uncertain. The CDR3 is 20 amino acids. This CDR3 reads CASSPSGQKRTRPLYNEQFF. The CDR3 region has the DNA TGTGCCAGCAGTCCATCGGGACAGAAACGAACTCGTCCCCTTTACAATGAGCAGTTCTTC.

This clonotype was seen a handful of times. This chain uses TRBV7-8 with TRBJ2-1, with 15 bases identical to TRBD2. The V segment lost 5 bases and the J segment 8 bases; nucleotides outside the gene matches: 4. This CDR3 comprises 15 residues. Germline lookup yields CDR1 SGHVS and CDR2 FQNEAQ. The CDR3 bases are TGTGCCAGCAGCGGGACTAGCGGGAGGTTTGATGAGCAGTTCTTC. Residues: CASSGTSGRFDEQFF.